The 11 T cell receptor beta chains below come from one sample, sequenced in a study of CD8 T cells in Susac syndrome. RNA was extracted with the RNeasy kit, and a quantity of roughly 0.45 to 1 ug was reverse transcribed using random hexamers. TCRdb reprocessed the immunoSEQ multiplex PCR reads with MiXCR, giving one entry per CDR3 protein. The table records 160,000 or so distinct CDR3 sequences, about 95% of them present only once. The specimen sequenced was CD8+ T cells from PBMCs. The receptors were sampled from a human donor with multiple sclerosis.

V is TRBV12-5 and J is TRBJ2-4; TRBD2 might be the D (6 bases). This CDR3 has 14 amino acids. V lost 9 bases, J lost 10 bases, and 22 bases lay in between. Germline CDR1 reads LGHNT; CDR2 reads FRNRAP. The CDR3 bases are TGTGCTAGCATAAATCCCGGGACTCCTTGGATTCAGTACTTC. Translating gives CASINPGTPWIQYF.

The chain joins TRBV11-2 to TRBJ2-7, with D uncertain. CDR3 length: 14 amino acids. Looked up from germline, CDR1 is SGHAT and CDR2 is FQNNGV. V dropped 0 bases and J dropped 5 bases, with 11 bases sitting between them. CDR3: CASSLDPGPNEQYF. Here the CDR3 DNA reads TGTGCCAGCAGCTTAGATCCCGGGCCGAACGAGCAGTACTTC.

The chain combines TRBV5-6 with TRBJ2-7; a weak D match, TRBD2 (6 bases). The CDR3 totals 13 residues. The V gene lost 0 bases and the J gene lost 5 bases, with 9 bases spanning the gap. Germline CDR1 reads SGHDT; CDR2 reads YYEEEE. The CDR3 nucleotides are TGTGCCAGCAGCTTGGATGGGGAGGACGAGCAGTACTTC. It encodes CASSLDGEDEQYF.

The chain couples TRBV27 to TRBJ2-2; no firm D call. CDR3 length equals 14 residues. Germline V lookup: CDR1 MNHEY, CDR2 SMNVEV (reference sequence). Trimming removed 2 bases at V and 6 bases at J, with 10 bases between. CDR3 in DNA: TGTGCCAGCAGTTTAGGGCATATCCCCGGGGAGCTGTTTTTT. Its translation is CASSLGHIPGELFF.

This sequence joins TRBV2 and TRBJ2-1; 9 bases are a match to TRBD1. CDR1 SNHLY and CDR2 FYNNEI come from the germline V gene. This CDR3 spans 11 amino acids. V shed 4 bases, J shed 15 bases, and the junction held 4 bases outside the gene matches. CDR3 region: CASSGRDRAFF. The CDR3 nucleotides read TGTGCCAGCAGTGGCCGGGACAGGGCGTTCTTC.

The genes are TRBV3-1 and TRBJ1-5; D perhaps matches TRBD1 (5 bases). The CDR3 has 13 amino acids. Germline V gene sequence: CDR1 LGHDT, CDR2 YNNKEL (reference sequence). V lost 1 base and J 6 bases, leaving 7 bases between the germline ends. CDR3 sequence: CASSQGGAQPQHF. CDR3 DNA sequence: TGTGCCAGCAGCCAAGGAGGGGCTCAGCCCCAGCATTTT.

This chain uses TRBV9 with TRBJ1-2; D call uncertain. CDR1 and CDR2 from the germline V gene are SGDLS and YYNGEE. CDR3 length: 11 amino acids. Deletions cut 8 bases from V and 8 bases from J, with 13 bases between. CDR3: CASRYQDGYTF. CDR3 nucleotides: TGTGCCAGTAGATATCAGGACGGCTACACCTTC.

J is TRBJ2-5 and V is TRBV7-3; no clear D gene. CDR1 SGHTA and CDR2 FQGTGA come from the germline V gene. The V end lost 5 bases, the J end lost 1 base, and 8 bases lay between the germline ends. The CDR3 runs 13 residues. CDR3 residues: CASSVHLQETQYF. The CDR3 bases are TGTGCCAGCAGCGTACACCTCCAAGAGACCCAGTACTTC. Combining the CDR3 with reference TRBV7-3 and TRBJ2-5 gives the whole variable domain GAGVSQTPSNKVTEKGKYVELRCDPISGHTALYWYRQSLGQGPEFLIYFQGTGAADDSGLPNDRFFAVRPEGSVSTLKIQRTERGDSAVYLCASSVHLQETQYFGPGTRLLVL.

CDR3 loop: CSARDGGPSYEQYF. The CDR3 DNA reads TGCAGTGCTAGAGACGGGGGGCCGTCCTACGAGCAGTACTTC. The J gene is TRBJ2-7, the V gene TRBV20-1; TRBD2 is a possible D gene (7 bases). This CDR3 spans 14 amino acids. V was trimmed by 0 bases and J by 1 base, leaving 10 bases between them. CDR1 DFQATT and CDR2 SNEGSKA come from the germline V gene (reference sequence).

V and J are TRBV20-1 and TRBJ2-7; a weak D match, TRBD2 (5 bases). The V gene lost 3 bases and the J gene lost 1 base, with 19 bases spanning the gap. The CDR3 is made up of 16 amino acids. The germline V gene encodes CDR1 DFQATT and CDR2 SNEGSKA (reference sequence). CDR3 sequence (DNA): TGCAGTGCTAGGGGAGTGGGGAACCGAACTTCCTACGAGCAGTACTTC. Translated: CSARGVGNRTSYEQYF.

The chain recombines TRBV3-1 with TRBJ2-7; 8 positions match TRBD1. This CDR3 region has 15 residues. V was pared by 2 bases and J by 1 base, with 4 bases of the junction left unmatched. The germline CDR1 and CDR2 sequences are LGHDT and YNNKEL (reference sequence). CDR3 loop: CASSQPGQESYEQYF. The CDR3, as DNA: TGTGCCAGCAGCCAACCGGGACAGGAGTCCTACGAGCAGTACTTC.